This TCR beta chain stems from a study of cytomegalovirus exposure and HLA in healthy donors. The PCR contained 60 Vbeta and 13 Jbeta primers. Here immunoSEQ multiplex PCR was the method, and the copy in TCRdb shows in-frame clones only, minus some. The table shows 150,000 or so clones, with 75% occurring only once. Trimming removed 4 bases from V and 4 bases from J; junction bases left unmatched: 6. The CDR3 runs 14 residues. From germline, CDR1 is SNHLY and CDR2 FYNNEI. This chain connects TRBV2 to TRBJ2-5; 7 bases line up with TRBD1. Sequenced input: PBMCs. The receptor was isolated from a man aged 18 to 30 in good health and CMV-seropositive. The CDR3 here is CASSVEGGGETQYF. The DNA of the CDR3 is TGTGCCAGCAGTGTTGAAGGGGGCGGAGAGACCCAGTACTTC.